One and the same sample provided the 9 T cell receptor beta chains below, sequenced in a study of T cell responses to AZD1222 COVID-19 vaccine. Measured with immunoSEQ multiplex PCR; TCRdb has only the in-frame clones, and not every one. The sample holds about 190,000 clones, 85% to 95% seen once. The sequencing used peripheral blood, collected on day 0 of AZD1222 vaccination. The receptors come from an adult in good health.

The chain combines TRBV5-6 with TRBJ1-1, with TRBD1 as a possible D gene (6 bases). CDR1 and CDR2 (germline): SGHDT, YYEEEE. The V end was cut by 4 bases, the J end by 7 bases, with 11 bases between. CDR3 size: 12 residues. DNA of the CDR3: TGTGCCAGCAGCGTGAACAGGGTTGAAGCTTTCTTT. Its protein product is CASSVNRVEAFF.

V usage is TRBV18 and J usage is TRBJ2-4, with D possibly being TRBD1 (7 bases). The CDR3 has 15 amino acids. Germline V lookup: CDR1 KGHSH, CDR2 LQKENI. V lost 5 bases, J lost 7 bases, and 18 bases lay in between. CDR3 region: CASSSQGGPGNIQYF. The CDR3 DNA follows: TGTGCCAGCTCATCCCAGGGGGGTCCGGGTAACATTCAGTACTTC.

V usage is TRBV11-3 and J usage is TRBJ2-2; 13 bases are shared with TRBD2. CDR1 is SGHNT, CDR2 YENEEA, per germline. The CDR3 spans 14 residues. Trimming at V came to 4 bases and at J to 12 bases, leaving 5 bases not matched to a gene. The CDR3 DNA reads as TGTGCCAGCAGCTCCGGACTAGCGGGGGAGAAGCTGTTTTTT. Residues: CASSSGLAGEKLFF. Complete variable domain (other parts from reference TRBV11-3 and TRBJ2-2): EAGVVQSPRYKIIEKKQPVAFWCNPISGHNTLYWYLQNLGQGPELLIRYENEEAVDDSQLPKDRFSAERLKGVDSTLKIQPAELGDSAVYLCASSSGLAGEKLFFGEGSRLTVL.

The chain has TRBV18 and TRBJ1-5; TRBD1 might be the D (6 bases). The CDR3 runs 15 residues. V lost 5 bases to trimming and J lost 9 bases, with 20 bases between them. Germline lookup yields CDR1 KGHSH and CDR2 LQKENI. The CDR3 sequence: CASSADRTPERPQHF. Written as DNA, the CDR3 is TGTGCCAGCTCAGCTGACAGGACTCCGGAGCGGCCCCAGCATTTT. Complete variable domain (other parts from reference TRBV18 and TRBJ1-5): NAGVMQNPRHLVRRRGQEARLRCSPMKGHSHVYWYRQLPEEGLKFMVYLQKENIIDESGMPKERFSAEFPKEGPSILRIQQVVRGDSAAYFCASSADRTPERPQHFGDGTRLSIL.

This rearrangement joins TRBV18 to TRBJ2-1; 11 positions agree with TRBD1. Trimming cost V 5 bases and J 4 bases; bases outside gene matches: 7. The length of the CDR3 is 16 residues. Germline assignment: CDR1 KGHSH and CDR2 LQKENI. CDR3 sequence reads: CASSLLRDRGYNEQFF. Here the CDR3 DNA reads TGTGCCAGCTCATTACTCCGGGACAGGGGGTACAATGAGCAGTTCTTC.

The CDR3 sequence is CASSLWGQGGTYEQYF. Here the CDR3 DNA reads TGTGCCAGCAGCTTATGGGGTCAGGGGGGTACCTACGAGCAGTACTTC. The chain couples TRBV7-2 to TRBJ2-7, with D possibly matching TRBD1 (7 bases). The CDR3 spans 16 residues. V dropped 2 bases and J dropped 2 bases, with 16 bases sitting between them. Germline CDR1 reads SGHTA; CDR2 reads FQGNSA.

This sequence joins TRBV5-1 and TRBJ2-5; 10 nucleotides align to TRBD2. This CDR3 has 14 amino acids. CDR1 is SGHRS, CDR2 YFSETQ, per germline. V gave up 5 bases and J gave up 2 bases; unmatched junction bases: 3. Here the CDR3 DNA reads TGCGCCAGCAGTACTAGCGGGGTACAAGAGACCCAGTACTTC. Translated: CASSTSGVQETQYF.

The gene calls are TRBV7-9 and TRBJ2-7; 9 bases map to TRBD1. Germline assignment: CDR1 SEHNR and CDR2 FQNEAQ (reference sequence). The CDR3 totals 14 residues. V lost 4 bases, J lost 5 bases, and 6 bases stayed unmatched. This chain's CDR3 is CASSSGQGKDEQYF. The CDR3, as DNA: TGTGCCAGCAGCTCCGGACAGGGGAAGGACGAGCAGTACTTC.

The chain couples TRBV5-1 to TRBJ1-2; 10 positions agree with TRBD1. This CDR3 has 15 amino acids. Germline loops: CDR1 SGHRS, CDR2 YFSETQ. J gave up 5 bases and V 5 bases, and 9 bases lay outside the gene matches. The CDR3 sequence: CASRPGTGDVYGYTF. CDR3 DNA sequence: TGCGCCAGCAGGCCAGGGACAGGGGACGTTTATGGCTACACCTTC.